The clone carrying this T cell receptor beta chain was counted a single time. What it binds is unknown. Trimming shortened V by 4 bases and J by 4 bases, and 15 bases separated the two germline ends. This CDR3 has 15 amino acids. Per the germline V gene, CDR1 is SGHNT and CDR2 is YYREEE (reference sequence). TCRdb's copy holds only in-frame clones and misses some; the assay was immunoSEQ multiplex PCR. The sample shows approximately 70,000 clones, 87% of them seen only once. The sample belongs to a study of OX40 agonist ivuxolimab in advanced cancers. Study results and caveats: Among expanded peripheral T cells, antigen specificity went undetermined.

The receptor's source is an adult with an advanced solid tumor such as melanoma, head and neck, liver or kidney cancer. The V gene is TRBV5-4, the J gene TRBJ1-3; a possible D gene is TRBD1 (5 bases). The sample in question was CD4+ or CD8+ T cells sorted from blood, obtained in a trial of the OX40 agonist ivuxolimab. The CDR3 coding sequence is TGTGCCAGCAGCCCCGGGCAGGGCTACGGAAACACCATATATTTT. This sequence encodes CASSPGQGYGNTIYF.